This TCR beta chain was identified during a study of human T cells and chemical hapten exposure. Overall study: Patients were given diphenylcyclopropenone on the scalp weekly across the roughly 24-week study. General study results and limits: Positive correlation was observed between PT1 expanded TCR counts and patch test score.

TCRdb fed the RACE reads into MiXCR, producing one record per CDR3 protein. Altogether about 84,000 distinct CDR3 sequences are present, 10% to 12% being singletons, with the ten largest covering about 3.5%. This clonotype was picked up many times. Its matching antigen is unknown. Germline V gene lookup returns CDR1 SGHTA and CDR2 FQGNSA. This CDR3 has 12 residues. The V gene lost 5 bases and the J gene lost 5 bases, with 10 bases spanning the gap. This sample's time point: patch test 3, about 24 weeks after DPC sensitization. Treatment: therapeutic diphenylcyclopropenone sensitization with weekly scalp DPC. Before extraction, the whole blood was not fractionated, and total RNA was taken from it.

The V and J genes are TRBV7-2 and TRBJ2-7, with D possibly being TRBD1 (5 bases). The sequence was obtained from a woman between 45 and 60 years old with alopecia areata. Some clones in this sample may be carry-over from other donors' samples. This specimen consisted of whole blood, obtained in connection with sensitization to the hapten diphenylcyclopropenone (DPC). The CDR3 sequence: CASSVTVHEQYF. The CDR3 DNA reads TGTGCCAGCAGCGTGACAGTGCACGAGCAGTACTTC. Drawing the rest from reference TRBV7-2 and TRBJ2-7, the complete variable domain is GAGVSQSPSNKVTEKGKDVELRCDPISGHTALYWYRQSLGQGLEFLIYFQGNSAPDKSGLPSDRFSAERTGGSVSTLTIQRTQQEDSAVYLCASSVTVHEQYFGPGTRLTVT.